The clone carrying this T cell receptor beta chain occurred a few times. Other nucleotide sequences in the sample specify the same CDR3. In the PCR, 60 Vbeta and 13 Jbeta primers were used. The repertoire was sequenced with immunoSEQ multiplex PCR; TCRdb's copy has only in-frame clones and lacks some. The data show 250,000 to 350,000 clones, with 70% to 90% seen just once and less than 4.5% held by the top ten. The germline CDR1 and CDR2 sequences are SEHNR and FQNEAQ (reference sequence). This CDR3 is built from 13 residues. The V end was cut by 4 bases, the J end by 5 bases, with 11 bases between. The record originates from a study of cytomegalovirus exposure and HLA in healthy donors.

The V call is TRBV7-9, the J call TRBJ1-1; unclear D gene. Sequenced: PBMCs. The source of this sequence is a man in his forties in good health and CMV-seropositive. The CDR3 protein is CASSSGSGTEAFF. The DNA for the CDR3 is TGTGCCAGCAGCTCCGGTTCAGGAACTGAAGCTTTCTTT.